The source of this T cell receptor beta chain is a study of blood T cells in healthy people across ages. Study-level information: Per every two T cells, about one barcoded beta molecule was captured by template switching.

Total RNA extraction produced at least 5 micrograms (per sample) for the study. A second PCR of roughly 7 to 11 cycles used a sample-barcoded 5' primer and a J-beta primer mix. A single record per CDR3 protein comes from TCRdb applying MiXCR to the 5' RACE reads. The table includes about 1.4 million distinct CDR3 sequences, around 55% detected once. V gave up 10 bases and J gave up 9 bases; unmatched junction bases: 9. Germline V gene lookup returns CDR1 MDHEN and CDR2 SYDVKM. The CDR3 length is 12 residues. Findings of the study overall: The long-lived group displayed more naive CD4+ cells, plus higher diversity, than the aged donors did. What prevented conclusive comparison of naive and antigen-experienced cells was that PBMCs were unsorted.

Only a few counts were recorded for this clonotype. Its antigen remains unidentified. The sequence was obtained from a man aged 18 to 30 in good health. This rearrangement joins TRBV28 to TRBJ2-4; 7 positions match TRBD2. Sequencing input: blood. CDR3 in amino acids: CATKGTGGIQYF. The CDR3 DNA follows: TGTGCCACAAAGGGGACGGGAGGCATTCAGTACTTC.